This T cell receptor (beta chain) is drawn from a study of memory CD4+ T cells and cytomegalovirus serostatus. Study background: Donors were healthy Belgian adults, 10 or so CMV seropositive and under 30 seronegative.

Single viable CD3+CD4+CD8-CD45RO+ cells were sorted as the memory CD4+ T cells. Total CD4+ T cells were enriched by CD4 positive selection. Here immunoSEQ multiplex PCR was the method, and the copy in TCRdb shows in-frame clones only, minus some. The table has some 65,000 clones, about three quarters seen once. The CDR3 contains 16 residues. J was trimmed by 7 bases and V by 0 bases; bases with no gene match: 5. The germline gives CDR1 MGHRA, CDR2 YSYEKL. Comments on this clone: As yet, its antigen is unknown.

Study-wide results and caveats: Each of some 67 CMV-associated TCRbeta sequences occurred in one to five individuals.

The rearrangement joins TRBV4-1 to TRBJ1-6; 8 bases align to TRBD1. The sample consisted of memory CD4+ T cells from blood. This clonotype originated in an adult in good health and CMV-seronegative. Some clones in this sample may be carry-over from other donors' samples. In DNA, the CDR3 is TGCGCCAGCAGCCAAGAGCCTACAGGGGGAAATTCACCCCTCCACTTT. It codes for CASSQEPTGGNSPLHF.